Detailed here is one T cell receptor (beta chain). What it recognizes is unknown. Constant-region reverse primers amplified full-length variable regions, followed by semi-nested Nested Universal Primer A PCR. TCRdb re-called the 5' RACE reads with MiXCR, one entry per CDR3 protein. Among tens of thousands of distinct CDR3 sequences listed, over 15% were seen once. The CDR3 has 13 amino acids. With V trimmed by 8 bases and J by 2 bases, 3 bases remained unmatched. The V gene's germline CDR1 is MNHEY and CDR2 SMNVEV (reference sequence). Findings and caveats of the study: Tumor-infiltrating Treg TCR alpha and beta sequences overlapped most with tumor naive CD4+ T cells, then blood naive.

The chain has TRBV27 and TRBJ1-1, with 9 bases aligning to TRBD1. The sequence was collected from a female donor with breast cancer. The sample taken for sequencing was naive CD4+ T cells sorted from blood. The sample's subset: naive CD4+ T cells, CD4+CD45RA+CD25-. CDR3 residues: CASGDRVNTEAFF. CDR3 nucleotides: TGTGCCAGCGGGGACAGGGTAAACACTGAAGCTTTCTTT.